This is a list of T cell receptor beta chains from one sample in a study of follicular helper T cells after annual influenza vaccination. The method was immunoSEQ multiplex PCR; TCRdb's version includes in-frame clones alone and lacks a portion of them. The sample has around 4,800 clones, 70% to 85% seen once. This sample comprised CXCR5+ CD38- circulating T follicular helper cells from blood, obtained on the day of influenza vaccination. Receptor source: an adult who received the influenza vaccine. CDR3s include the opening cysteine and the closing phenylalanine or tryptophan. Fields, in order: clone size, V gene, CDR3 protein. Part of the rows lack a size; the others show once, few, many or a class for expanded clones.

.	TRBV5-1	CASSSDSKETQYF
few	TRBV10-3	CAIKDLDSTDTQYF
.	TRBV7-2	CASRLGGGGTYNEQFF
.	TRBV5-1	CASSLTAMNTEAFF
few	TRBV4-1	CASSQDRQTQEYF
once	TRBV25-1	CASTYSGGPSGANVLTF
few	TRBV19	CASSAQGSNEQYF
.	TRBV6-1	CASTRTSGKETQYF
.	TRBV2	CASSEGDTDTQYF
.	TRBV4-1	CASSQEKGYSGTQYF
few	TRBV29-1	CSVGGWSTEAFF
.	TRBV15	CATSRDRAYNEQFF
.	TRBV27	CASSWGGENSPLHF
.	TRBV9	CASSLPGRGNTIYF
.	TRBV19	CASPKRGEGTKNIQYF
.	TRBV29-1	CSVGPASTDTQYF
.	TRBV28	CASSLGASGGLVSSNQPQHF
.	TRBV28	CASSFPAGAMNTEAFF
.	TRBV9	CASSVGGPVDTQYF
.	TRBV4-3	CASSQEVGTSGGYSYEQYF
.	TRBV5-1	CASSPRPGGGGETQYF
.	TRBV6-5	CASSYNAGGAYEQYF
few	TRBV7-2	CASTPSRGYTF
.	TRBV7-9	CASSRATGGTVGQPQHF
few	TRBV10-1	CASSTGTSPLHF